These 5 T cell receptor beta chains were sequenced from one sample in a study of CD8+CD57+ T cells in acquired aplastic anemia. Patients sequenced had flow cytometry evidence of CD8+CD57+ cell expansion. Researchers used genomic DNA as the template to profile TCR beta VDJ and CDR3. One entry per CDR3 protein results from TCRdb running MiXCR on the reads. The table has roughly 260,000 distinct CDR3 sequences, around 45% seen once. Sequences were obtained from sorted CD4+, CD8+, or CD8+CD57+ T cells (not recorded which) from PBMCs. The receptors come from a human donor with aplastic anemia.

This clonotype was found many times. The V gene is TRBV7-7, the J gene TRBJ1-2, with D hard to call. Germline-derived CDR1 and CDR2 are SSHAT and FNYEAQ (reference sequence). The CDR3 has 12 residues. CDR3 residues: CAITLDGVDYTF. The CDR3 DNA reads TGTGCTATCACCCTCGACGGTGTTGACTACACCTTC. The variable domain in full, with the rest retrieved from reference TRBV7-7 and TRBJ1-2, is GAGVSQSPRYKVTKRGQDVTLRCDPISSHATLYWYQQALGQGPEFLTYFNYEAQPDKSGLPSDRFSAERPEGSISTLTIQRTEQRDSAMYRCAITLDGVDYTFGSGTRLTVV.

This clonotype was observed at least ten times. The CDR3 sequence: CASSQAGTRPLYNEQFF. In nucleotides, the CDR3 is TGTGCCAGCAGCCAAGCAGGGACTCGACCTCTCTACAATGAGCAGTTCTTC. V and J are TRBV14 and TRBJ2-1; TRBD2 might be the D (6 bases). Germline CDR1 SGHDN, CDR2 FVKESK. There are 17 residues in the CDR3. V lost 1 base to trimming and J lost 3 bases, with 16 bases between them.

In its sample, this clonotype was seen a few times. The chain has TRBV5-1 and TRBJ1-1, with unresolved D. CDR3 length: 16 amino acids. V was cut by 0 bases and J by 7 bases, with 19 bases left in between. Germline CDR1 SGHRS, CDR2 YFSETQ. The chain's CDR3 is CASSLGGIGRAGEAFF. The CDR3 DNA reads TGCGCCAGCAGCTTGGGTGGGATCGGGCGAGCGGGTGAAGCTTTCTTT.

This clonotype was found many times. This rearrangement joins TRBV29-1 to TRBJ2-3; 12 nucleotides align to TRBD2. The CDR3 extends over 17 amino acids. V trimming: 7 bases; J trimming: 6 bases; junction bases outside the gene matches: 17. CDR1 and CDR2 from the germline V gene are SQVTM and ANQGSEA. Here the CDR3 reads CSGTSGAPKFVTDTQYF. CDR3 DNA sequence: TGCAGCGGGACTAGCGGGGCGCCGAAATTTGTAACGGATACGCAGTATTTT.

The V gene is TRBV19, the J gene TRBJ1-3; D is unclear. Between the trimmed V and J ends, which lost 4 bases and 2 bases, there was a span of 12 bases. This CDR3 has 15 residues. Germline CDR1 reads LNHDA; CDR2 reads SQIVND (reference sequence). The CDR3 coding sequence is TGTGCCAGTAGTACACCCGCTAGGACTGGAAACACCATATATTTT. It codes for CASSTPARTGNTIYF. Supplemented by reference TRBV19 and TRBJ1-3, the full variable domain reads DGGITQSPKYLFRKEGQNVTLSCEQNLNHDAMYWYRQDPGQGLRLIYYSQIVNDFQKGDIAEGYSVSREKKESFPLTVTSAQKNPTAFYLCASSTPARTGNTIYFGEGSWLTVV.